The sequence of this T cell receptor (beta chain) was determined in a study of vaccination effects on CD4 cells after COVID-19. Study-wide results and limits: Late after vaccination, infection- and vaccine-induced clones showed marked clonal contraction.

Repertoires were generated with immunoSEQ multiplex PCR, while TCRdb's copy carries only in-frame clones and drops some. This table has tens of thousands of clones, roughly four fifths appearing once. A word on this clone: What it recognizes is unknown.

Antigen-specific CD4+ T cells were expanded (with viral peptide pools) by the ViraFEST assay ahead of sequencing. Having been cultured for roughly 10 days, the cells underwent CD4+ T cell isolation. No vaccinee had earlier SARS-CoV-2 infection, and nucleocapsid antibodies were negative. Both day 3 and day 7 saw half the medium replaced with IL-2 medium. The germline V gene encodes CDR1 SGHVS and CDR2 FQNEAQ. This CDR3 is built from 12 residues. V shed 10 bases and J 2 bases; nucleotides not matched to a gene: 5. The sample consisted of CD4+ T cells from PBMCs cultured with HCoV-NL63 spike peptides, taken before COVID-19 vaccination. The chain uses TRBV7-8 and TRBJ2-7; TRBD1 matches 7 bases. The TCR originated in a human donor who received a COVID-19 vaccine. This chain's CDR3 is CATRDRTYEQYF. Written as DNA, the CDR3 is TGTGCCACCCGGGACAGAACCTACGAGCAGTACTTC. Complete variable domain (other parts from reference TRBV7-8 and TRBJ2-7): GAGVSQSPRYKVAKRGQDVALRCDPISGHVSLFWYQQALGQGPEFLTYFQNEAQLDKSGLPSDRFFAERPEGSVSTLKIQRTQQEDSAVYLCATRDRTYEQYFGPGTRLTVT.